Listed below are T cell receptor beta chains from one sample, sequenced in a study of T-cell memory formation after mild COVID-19. Each CDR3 protein gets one entry after TCRdb re-called the 5' RACE reads with MiXCR. This table holds some 68,000 distinct CDR3 sequences, over 15% found once. Sequencing was done on a sample of PBMCs or a T cell subset sorted from them (not recorded which). The receptors come from an adult woman who had mild COVID-19 (a few samples of this study predate the infection). Cell type and time point are not known. Each CDR3 is given with its conserved first and last residue. A D gene is named only where the DNA matches it firmly. The listing skips clone size in some rows; elsewhere it reads once, few, many or a size class.

d_call: -
j_call: TRBJ2-7
v_call: TRBV7-9
clone_size: -
cdr3_nt: TGTGCCAGCAGCTTAGGAACGGGGCAGATTTACGAGCAGTACTTC
cdr3_aa: CASSLGTGQIYEQYF

d_call: -
j_call: TRBJ2-2
v_call: TRBV4-1
clone_size: few
cdr3_nt: TGCGCCAGCAGCCAAGATCGCCAGCGGCTCACCGGGGAGCTGTTTTTT
cdr3_aa: CASSQDRQRLTGELFF

d_call: TRBD2
j_call: TRBJ2-7
v_call: TRBV27
clone_size: -
cdr3_nt: TGTGCCAGCAGTTCCCCTCATGGGCGGGGGGACGAGCAGTACTTC
cdr3_aa: CASSSPHGRGDEQYF

d_call: -
j_call: TRBJ2-1
v_call: TRBV12-3/TRBV12-4
clone_size: few
cdr3_nt: TGTGCCTGCAATGGGGCCGGGCCCCATTTCAGTAACTCCTACAATGAGCAGTTCTTC
cdr3_aa: CACNGAGPHFSNSYNEQFF

d_call: TRBD1
j_call: TRBJ2-1
v_call: TRBV7-8
clone_size: -
cdr3_nt: TGTGCCAGCAGCCGACCGGGACAGAAGTTCAATGAGCAGTTCTTC
cdr3_aa: CASSRPGQKFNEQFF

d_call: -
j_call: TRBJ1-4
v_call: TRBV12-3/TRBV12-4
clone_size: -
cdr3_nt: TGTGCCAGCAGTCCCCGGAGAGGGGTCTATGAAAAACTGTTTTTT
cdr3_aa: CASSPRRGVYEKLFF

d_call: TRBD2
j_call: TRBJ2-5
v_call: TRBV12-3/TRBV12-4
clone_size: -
cdr3_nt: TGTGCCAGCAGTTCCCCTTGGACTAGCGGGGTGCTCCAAGAGACCCAGTACTTC
cdr3_aa: CASSSPWTSGVLQETQYF

d_call: TRBD2
j_call: TRBJ2-3
v_call: TRBV29-1
clone_size: once
cdr3_nt: TGCAGCGTTGAGGTAGCGGGAGGAACAGATACGCAGTATTTT
cdr3_aa: CSVEVAGGTDTQYF

d_call: TRBD2
j_call: TRBJ2-7
v_call: TRBV20-1
clone_size: many
cdr3_nt: TGCAGTGCTAGAGGAGGACTAGCGGGACTCTACGAGCAGTACTTC
cdr3_aa: CSARGGLAGLYEQYF

d_call: -
j_call: TRBJ2-1
v_call: TRBV7-9
clone_size: few
cdr3_nt: TGTGCCAGCAGCCAATCCACAGGAGGGTCCTACAATGAGCAGTTCTTC
cdr3_aa: CASSQSTGGSYNEQFF

d_call: -
j_call: TRBJ1-6
v_call: TRBV5-1
clone_size: -
cdr3_nt: TGCGCCAGCAGCTTGGCCATTGGGGCTTACTCACCCCTCCACTTT
cdr3_aa: CASSLAIGAYSPLHF

d_call: TRBD2
j_call: TRBJ2-1
v_call: TRBV15
clone_size: few
cdr3_nt: TGTGCCACCAGCAGCGGGACTAGCGGAGGTCATGAGCAGTTCTTC
cdr3_aa: CATSSGTSGGHEQFF

d_call: -
j_call: TRBJ2-7
v_call: TRBV15
clone_size: few
cdr3_nt: TGTGCCACCAGCAGAGATCCCGGGGGTCAGGTGGAACAGTACTTC
cdr3_aa: CATSRDPGGQVEQYF

d_call: -
j_call: TRBJ2-2
v_call: TRBV6-5
clone_size: -
cdr3_nt: TGTGCCAGCGTAGGGACCGGGGAGCTGTTTTTT
cdr3_aa: CASVGTGELFF

d_call: -
j_call: TRBJ2-3
v_call: TRBV7-6
clone_size: few
cdr3_nt: TGTGCCAGCAGCTTAGGAGACTTGCCGCCCCGGTCGGATACGCAGTATTTT
cdr3_aa: CASSLGDLPPRSDTQYF

d_call: TRBD1
j_call: TRBJ2-7
v_call: TRBV18
clone_size: -
cdr3_nt: TGTGCCAGCTCGCCGACAGGGGTGGGCGAGCAGTACTTC
cdr3_aa: CASSPTGVGEQYF

d_call: TRBD1
j_call: TRBJ2-7
v_call: TRBV18
clone_size: many
cdr3_nt: TGTGCCAGCTCACCTACGGACAGGGCGAGCTCCTACGAGCAGTACTTC
cdr3_aa: CASSPTDRASSYEQYF

d_call: TRBD1
j_call: TRBJ2-2
v_call: TRBV9
clone_size: few
cdr3_nt: TGTGCCAGCAGCGCCCAGGACAGGGGGCCCGGGGAGCTGTTTTTT
cdr3_aa: CASSAQDRGPGELFF

d_call: -
j_call: TRBJ2-2
v_call: TRBV6-5
clone_size: -
cdr3_nt: TGTGCCAGCAGTTACTCAGGGTTTGACACCGGGGAGCTGTTTTTT
cdr3_aa: CASSYSGFDTGELFF

d_call: TRBD1
j_call: TRBJ2-3
v_call: TRBV9
clone_size: -
cdr3_nt: TGTGCCAGCAGCGGGGCACAGGGGAGCACAGATACGCAGTATTTT
cdr3_aa: CASSGAQGSTDTQYF

d_call: TRBD1
j_call: TRBJ2-1
v_call: TRBV7-7
clone_size: few
cdr3_nt: TGTGCTAGCAGCCCAGACAGGGACGAATACAATGAGCAGTTCTTC
cdr3_aa: CASSPDRDEYNEQFF

d_call: -
j_call: TRBJ2-3
v_call: TRBV11-2
clone_size: -
cdr3_nt: TGTGCCAGCAGCTTATATGTCACAGATACGCAGTATTTT
cdr3_aa: CASSLYVTDTQYF

d_call: -
j_call: TRBJ1-2
v_call: TRBV12-3/TRBV12-4
clone_size: -
cdr3_nt: TGTGCCAGCAGCCTAGGTCAGAACTATGGCTACACCTTC
cdr3_aa: CASSLGQNYGYTF

d_call: TRBD1
j_call: TRBJ2-7
v_call: TRBV7-9
clone_size: -
cdr3_nt: TGTGCCAGCAGCTTCGGACAGGGGAGGTACGAGCAGTACTTC
cdr3_aa: CASSFGQGRYEQYF

d_call: -
j_call: TRBJ2-2
v_call: TRBV11-2
clone_size: few
cdr3_nt: TGTGCCAGCAGCTTTCTGTCTGGGAACACCGGGGAGCTGTTTTTT
cdr3_aa: CASSFLSGNTGELFF

d_call: -
j_call: TRBJ2-7
v_call: TRBV27
clone_size: -
cdr3_nt: TGTGCCAGCAGTCCTTTCAGCTCCTACGAGCAGTACTTC
cdr3_aa: CASSPFSSYEQYF

d_call: -
j_call: TRBJ2-5
v_call: TRBV7-8
clone_size: -
cdr3_nt: TGTGCCAGCAGCTTAGAACCAAGGGGCGGGATCCAAGAGACCCAGTACTTC
cdr3_aa: CASSLEPRGGIQETQYF

d_call: -
j_call: TRBJ2-7
v_call: TRBV24-1
clone_size: once
cdr3_nt: TGTGCCACCAGTGATCGGGGCGAGCAGTACTTC
cdr3_aa: CATSDRGEQYF

d_call: -
j_call: TRBJ2-1
v_call: TRBV4-2
clone_size: -
cdr3_nt: TGTGCCAGCAGCCAAGGGGAAGCAGAGTTCTTC
cdr3_aa: CASSQGEAEFF

d_call: TRBD2
j_call: TRBJ2-7
v_call: TRBV29-1
clone_size: few
cdr3_nt: TGCAGCGTTGTGAGCGGGGCAGGCGAGCAGTACTTC
cdr3_aa: CSVVSGAGEQYF

d_call: -
j_call: TRBJ2-1
v_call: TRBV11-2
clone_size: -
cdr3_nt: TGTGCCAGCACAATTCTAACTAGCCCGACCTACAATGAGCAGTTCTTC
cdr3_aa: CASTILTSPTYNEQFF

d_call: -
j_call: TRBJ1-1
v_call: TRBV29-1
clone_size: few
cdr3_nt: TGCAGCGTCCGAGACCCTGAGGGGACTGAAGCTTTCTTT
cdr3_aa: CSVRDPEGTEAFF

d_call: -
j_call: TRBJ2-2
v_call: TRBV29-1
clone_size: many
cdr3_nt: TGCAGCGTTGAATCTGCTAGCATGAACACCGGGGAGCTGTTTTTT
cdr3_aa: CSVESASMNTGELFF

d_call: TRBD1
j_call: TRBJ2-3
v_call: TRBV7-9
clone_size: many
cdr3_nt: TGTGCCAGCACCCCAAGGGGGCGCACAGATACGCAGTATTTT
cdr3_aa: CASTPRGRTDTQYF

d_call: -
j_call: TRBJ2-7
v_call: TRBV6-5
clone_size: few
cdr3_nt: TGTGCCAGCACCGCGGACAGCGGGTACGAGCAGTACTTC
cdr3_aa: CASTADSGYEQYF

d_call: -
j_call: TRBJ2-1
v_call: TRBV7-8
clone_size: many
cdr3_nt: TGTGCCAGCATCCTGGACTCCAATGAGCAGTTCTTC
cdr3_aa: CASILDSNEQFF